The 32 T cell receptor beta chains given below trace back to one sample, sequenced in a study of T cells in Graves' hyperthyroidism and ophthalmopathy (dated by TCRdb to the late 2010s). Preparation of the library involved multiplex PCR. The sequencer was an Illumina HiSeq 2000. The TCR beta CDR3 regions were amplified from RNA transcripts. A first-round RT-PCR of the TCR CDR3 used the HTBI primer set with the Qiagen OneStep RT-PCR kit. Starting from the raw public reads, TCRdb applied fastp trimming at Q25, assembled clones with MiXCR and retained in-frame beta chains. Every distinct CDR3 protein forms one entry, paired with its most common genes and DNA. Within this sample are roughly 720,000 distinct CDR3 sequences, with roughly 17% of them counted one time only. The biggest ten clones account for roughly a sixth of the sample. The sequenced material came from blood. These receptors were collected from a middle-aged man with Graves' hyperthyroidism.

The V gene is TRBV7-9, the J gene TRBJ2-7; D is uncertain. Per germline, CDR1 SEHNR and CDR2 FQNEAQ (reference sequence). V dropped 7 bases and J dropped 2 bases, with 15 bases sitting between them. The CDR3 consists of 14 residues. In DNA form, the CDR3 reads TGTGCCAGCACCATCGGTGGCAGTACCTACGAGCAGTACTTC. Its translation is CASTIGGSTYEQYF.

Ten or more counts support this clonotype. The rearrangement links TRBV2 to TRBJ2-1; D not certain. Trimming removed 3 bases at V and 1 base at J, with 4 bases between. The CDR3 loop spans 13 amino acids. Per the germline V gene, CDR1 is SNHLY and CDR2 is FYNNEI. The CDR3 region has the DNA TGTGCCAGCAGTGAGGAGTCCTACAATGAGCAGTTCTTC. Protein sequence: CASSEESYNEQFF. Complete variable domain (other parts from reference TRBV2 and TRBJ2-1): EPEVTQTPSHQVTQMGQEVILRCVPISNHLYFYWYRQILGQKVEFLVSFYNNEISEKSEIFDDQFSVERPDGSNFTLKIRSTKLEDSAMYFCASSEESYNEQFFGPGTRLTVL.

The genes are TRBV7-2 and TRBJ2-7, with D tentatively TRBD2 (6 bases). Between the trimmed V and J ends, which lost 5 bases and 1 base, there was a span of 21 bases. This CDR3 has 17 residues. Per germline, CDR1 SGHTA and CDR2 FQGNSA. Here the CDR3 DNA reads TGTGCCAGCAGCCGCCCGGGGGACCGGACCGATTCCTACGAGCAGTACTTC. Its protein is CASSRPGDRTDSYEQYF. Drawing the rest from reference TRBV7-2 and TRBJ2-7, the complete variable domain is GAGVSQSPSNKVTEKGKDVELRCDPISGHTALYWYRQSLGQGLEFLIYFQGNSAPDKSGLPSDRFSAERTGGSVSTLTIQRTQQEDSAVYLCASSRPGDRTDSYEQYFGPGTRLTVT.

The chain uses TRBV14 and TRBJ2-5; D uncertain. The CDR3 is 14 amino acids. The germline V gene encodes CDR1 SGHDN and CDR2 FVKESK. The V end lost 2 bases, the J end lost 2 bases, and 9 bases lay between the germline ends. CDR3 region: CASSQLRLQETQYF. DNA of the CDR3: TGTGCCAGCAGCCAACTCAGGTTACAAGAGACCCAGTACTTC.

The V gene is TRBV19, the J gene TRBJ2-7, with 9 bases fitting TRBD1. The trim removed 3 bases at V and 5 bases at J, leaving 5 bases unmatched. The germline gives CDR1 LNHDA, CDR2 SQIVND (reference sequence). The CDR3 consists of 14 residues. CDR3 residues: CASSMGGQGDEQYF. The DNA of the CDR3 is TGTGCCAGTAGTATGGGGGGACAGGGCGACGAGCAGTACTTC. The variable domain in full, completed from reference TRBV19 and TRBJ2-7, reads DGGITQSPKYLFRKEGQNVTLSCEQNLNHDAMYWYRQDPGQGLRLIYYSQIVNDFQKGDIAEGYSVSREKKESFPLTVTSAQKNPTAFYLCASSMGGQGDEQYFGPGTRLTVT.

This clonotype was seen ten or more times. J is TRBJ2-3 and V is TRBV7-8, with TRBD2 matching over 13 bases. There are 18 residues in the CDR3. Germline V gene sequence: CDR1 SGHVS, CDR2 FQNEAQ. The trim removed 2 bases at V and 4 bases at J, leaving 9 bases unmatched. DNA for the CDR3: TGTGCCAGCAGCTTAAGAGGACTAGCGGGAGCTCTCCCAGATACGCAGTATTTT. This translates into CASSLRGLAGALPDTQYF.

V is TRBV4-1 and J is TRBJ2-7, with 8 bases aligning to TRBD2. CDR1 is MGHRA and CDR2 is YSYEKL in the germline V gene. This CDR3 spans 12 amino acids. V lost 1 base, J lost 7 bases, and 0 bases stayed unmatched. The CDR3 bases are TGCGCCAGCAGCCAAGTAGCGGGGGAGCAGTACTTC. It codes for CASSQVAGEQYF.

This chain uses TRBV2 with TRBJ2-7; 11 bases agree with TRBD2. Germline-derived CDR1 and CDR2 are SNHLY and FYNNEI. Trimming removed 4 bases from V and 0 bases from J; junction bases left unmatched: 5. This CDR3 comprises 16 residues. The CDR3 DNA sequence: TGTGCCAGCAGTGGCGGGGGGACTAGCGGCTCCTACGAGCAGTACTTC. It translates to CASSGGGTSGSYEQYF. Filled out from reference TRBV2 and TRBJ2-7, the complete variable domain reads EPEVTQTPSHQVTQMGQEVILRCVPISNHLYFYWYRQILGQKVEFLVSFYNNEISEKSEIFDDQFSVERPDGSNFTLKIRSTKLEDSAMYFCASSGGGTSGSYEQYFGPGTRLTVT.

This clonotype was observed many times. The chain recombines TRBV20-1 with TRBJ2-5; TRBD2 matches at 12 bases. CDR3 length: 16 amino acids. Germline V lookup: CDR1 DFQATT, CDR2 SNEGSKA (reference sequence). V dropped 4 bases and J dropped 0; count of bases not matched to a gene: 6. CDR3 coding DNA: TGCAGTGCTAACCCAAGACTAGCGGGAGACCAAGAGACCCAGTACTTC. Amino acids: CSANPRLAGDQETQYF.

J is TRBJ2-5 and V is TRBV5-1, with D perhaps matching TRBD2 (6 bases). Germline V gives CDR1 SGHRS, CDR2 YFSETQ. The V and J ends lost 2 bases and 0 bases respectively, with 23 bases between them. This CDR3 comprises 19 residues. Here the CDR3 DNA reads TGCGCCAGCAGCTTCCTACCTCGTTGGGGGGTAGAGTACCAAGAGACCCAGTACTTC. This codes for CASSFLPRWGVEYQETQYF.

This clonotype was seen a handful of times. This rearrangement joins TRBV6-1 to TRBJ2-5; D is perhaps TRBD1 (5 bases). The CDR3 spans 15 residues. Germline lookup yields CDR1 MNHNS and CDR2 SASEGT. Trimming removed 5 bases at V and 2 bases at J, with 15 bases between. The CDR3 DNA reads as TGTGCCAGCAGTTCCCCGCGACAGTGGCAAGAGACCCAGTACTTC. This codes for CASSSPRQWQETQYF.

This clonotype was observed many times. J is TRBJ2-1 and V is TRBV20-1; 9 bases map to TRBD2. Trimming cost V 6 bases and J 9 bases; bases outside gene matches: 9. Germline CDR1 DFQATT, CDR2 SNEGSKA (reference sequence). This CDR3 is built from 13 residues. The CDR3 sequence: CSAGAGGQGEQFF. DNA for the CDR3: TGCAGTGCCGGAGCGGGGGGCCAGGGTGAGCAGTTCTTC.

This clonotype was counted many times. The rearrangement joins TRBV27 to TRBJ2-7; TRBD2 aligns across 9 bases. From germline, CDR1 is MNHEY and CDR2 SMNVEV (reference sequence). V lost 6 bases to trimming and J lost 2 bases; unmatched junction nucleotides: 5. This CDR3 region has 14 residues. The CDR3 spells CASRLAGAPYEQYF. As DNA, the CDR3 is TGTGCCAGCAGATTAGCGGGAGCCCCCTACGAGCAGTACTTC.

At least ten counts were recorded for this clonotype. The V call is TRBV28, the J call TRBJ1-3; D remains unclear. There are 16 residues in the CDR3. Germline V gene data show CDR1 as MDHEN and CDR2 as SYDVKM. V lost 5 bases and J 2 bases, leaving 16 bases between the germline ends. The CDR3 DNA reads TGTGCCAGCAGTCCACCCCCCGGGCAGGCTGGAAACACCATATATTTT. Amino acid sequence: CASSPPPGQAGNTIYF.

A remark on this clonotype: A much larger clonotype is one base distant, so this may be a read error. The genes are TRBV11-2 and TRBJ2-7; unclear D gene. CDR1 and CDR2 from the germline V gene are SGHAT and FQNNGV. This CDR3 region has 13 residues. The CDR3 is CPSSSTRAYEQYF. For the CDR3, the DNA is TGTCCCAGCAGCTCGACACGCGCCTACGAGCAGTACTTC.

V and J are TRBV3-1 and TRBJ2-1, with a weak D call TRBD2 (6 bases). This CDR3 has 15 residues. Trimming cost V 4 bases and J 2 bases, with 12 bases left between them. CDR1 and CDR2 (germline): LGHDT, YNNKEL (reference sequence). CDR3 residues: CASSPTGDTYNEQFF. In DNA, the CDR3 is TGTGCCAGCAGCCCAACGGGAGATACCTACAATGAGCAGTTCTTC.

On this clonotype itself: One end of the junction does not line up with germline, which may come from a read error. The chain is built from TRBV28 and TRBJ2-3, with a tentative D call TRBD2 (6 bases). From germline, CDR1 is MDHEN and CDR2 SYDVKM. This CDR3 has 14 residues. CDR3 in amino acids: CASASRGSTDMQYF. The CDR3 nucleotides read TGTGCCAGCGCTTCCCGGGGGAGCACAGATATGCAGTATTTT.

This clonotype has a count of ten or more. This CDR3 is CASSLAYGLAEDTDTQYF. The CDR3 DNA sequence: TGTGCCAGCAGCTTAGCATATGGGCTAGCGGAGGACACAGATACGCAGTATTTT. The V call is TRBV7-9, the J call TRBJ2-3; 7 bases agree with TRBD2. The CDR3 has 18 residues. Germline values: CDR1 SEHNR, CDR2 FQNEAQ (reference sequence). The V segment lost 0 bases and the J segment 2 bases; nucleotides outside the gene matches: 11.

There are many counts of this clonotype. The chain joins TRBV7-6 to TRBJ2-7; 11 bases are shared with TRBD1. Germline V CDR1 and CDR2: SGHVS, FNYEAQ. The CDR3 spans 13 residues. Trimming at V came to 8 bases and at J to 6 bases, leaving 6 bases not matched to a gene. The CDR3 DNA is TGTGCCAGCCAAGTCGGGACAGGGGGCGAGCAGTACTTC. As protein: CASQVGTGGEQYF.

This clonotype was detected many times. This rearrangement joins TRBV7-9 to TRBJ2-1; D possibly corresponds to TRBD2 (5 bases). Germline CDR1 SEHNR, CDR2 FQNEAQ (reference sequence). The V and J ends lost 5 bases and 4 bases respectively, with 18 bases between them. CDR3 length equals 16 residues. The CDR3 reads CASSDYGRAPYNEQFF. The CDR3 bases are TGTGCCAGCAGCGATTACGGGCGGGCCCCATACAATGAGCAGTTCTTC.

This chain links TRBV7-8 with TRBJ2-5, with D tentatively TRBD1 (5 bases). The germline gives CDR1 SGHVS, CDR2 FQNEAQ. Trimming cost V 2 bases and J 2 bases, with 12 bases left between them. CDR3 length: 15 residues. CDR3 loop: CASSLRTIIQETQYF. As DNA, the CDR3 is TGTGCCAGCAGCTTAAGGACAATAATTCAAGAGACCCAGTACTTC.

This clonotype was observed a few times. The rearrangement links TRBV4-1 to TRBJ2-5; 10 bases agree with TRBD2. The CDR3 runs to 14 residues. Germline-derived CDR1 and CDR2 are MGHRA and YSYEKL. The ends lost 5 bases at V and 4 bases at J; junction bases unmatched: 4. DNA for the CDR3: TGCGCCAGCAGCTACCGACTAGCGGGAGAGACCCAGTACTTC. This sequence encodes CASSYRLAGETQYF.

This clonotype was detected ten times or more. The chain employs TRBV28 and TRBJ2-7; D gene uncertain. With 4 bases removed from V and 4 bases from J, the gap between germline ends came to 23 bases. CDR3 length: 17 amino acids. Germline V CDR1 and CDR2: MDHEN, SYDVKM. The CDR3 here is CASSYLQKSGPLYEQYF. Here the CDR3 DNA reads TGTGCCAGCAGTTACCTTCAAAAATCCGGGCCCCTGTACGAGCAGTACTTC.

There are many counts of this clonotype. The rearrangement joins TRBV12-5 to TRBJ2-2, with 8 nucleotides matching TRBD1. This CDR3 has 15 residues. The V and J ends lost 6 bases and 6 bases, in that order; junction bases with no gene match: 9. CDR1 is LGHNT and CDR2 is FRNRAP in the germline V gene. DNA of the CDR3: TGTGCTAGTGGGGAAGGGACAGGATCGGCCGGGGAGCTGTTTTTT. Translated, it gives CASGEGTGSAGELFF.

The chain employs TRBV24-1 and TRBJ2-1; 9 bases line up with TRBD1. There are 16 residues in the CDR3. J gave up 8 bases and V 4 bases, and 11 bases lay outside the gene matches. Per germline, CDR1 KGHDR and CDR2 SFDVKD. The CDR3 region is CATSETGGASRDEQFF. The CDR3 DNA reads TGTGCCACCAGTGAAACAGGGGGCGCTTCGCGCGATGAGCAGTTCTTC.

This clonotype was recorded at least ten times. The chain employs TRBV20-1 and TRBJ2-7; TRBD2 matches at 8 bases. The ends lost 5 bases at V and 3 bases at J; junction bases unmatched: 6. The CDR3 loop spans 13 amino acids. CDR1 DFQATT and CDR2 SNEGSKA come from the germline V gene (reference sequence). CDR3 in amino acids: CSAQTSAGYEQYF. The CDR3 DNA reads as TGCAGTGCTCAGACTAGCGCGGGCTACGAGCAGTACTTC.

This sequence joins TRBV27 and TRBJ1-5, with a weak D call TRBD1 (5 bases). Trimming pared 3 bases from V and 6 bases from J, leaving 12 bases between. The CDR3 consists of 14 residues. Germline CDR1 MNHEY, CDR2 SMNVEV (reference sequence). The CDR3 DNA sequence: TGTGCCAGCAGTTTTGACAGTTGGGCTCAGCCCCAGCATTTT. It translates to CASSFDSWAQPQHF.

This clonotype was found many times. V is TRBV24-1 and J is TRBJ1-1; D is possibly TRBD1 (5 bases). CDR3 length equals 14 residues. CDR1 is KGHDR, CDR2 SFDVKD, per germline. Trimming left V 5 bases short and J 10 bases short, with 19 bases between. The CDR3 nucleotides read TGTGCCACCAGTGCCATTCCCGGGACCAAAGGAGCTTTCTTT. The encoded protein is CATSAIPGTKGAFF.

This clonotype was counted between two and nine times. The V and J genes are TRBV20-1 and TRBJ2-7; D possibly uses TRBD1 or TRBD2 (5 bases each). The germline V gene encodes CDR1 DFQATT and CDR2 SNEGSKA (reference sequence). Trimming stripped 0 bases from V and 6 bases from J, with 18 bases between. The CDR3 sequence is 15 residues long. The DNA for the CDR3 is TGCAGTGCTAGAGAACCGGGACGACGGGGTAGCGAGCAGTACTTC. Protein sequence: CSAREPGRRGSEQYF.

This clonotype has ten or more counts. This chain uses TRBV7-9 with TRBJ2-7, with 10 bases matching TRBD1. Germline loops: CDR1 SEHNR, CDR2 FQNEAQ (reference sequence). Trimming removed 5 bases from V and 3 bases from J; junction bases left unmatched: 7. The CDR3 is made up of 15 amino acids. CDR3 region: CASSTTGGKVYEQYF. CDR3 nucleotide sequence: TGTGCCAGCAGCACGACAGGGGGCAAAGTCTACGAGCAGTACTTC.

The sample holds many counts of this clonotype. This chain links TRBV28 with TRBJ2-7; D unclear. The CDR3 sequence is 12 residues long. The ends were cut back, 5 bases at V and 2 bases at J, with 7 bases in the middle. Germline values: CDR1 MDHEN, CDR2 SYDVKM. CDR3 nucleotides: TGTGCCAGCAGTGAGGCGGCCTACGAGCAGTACTTC. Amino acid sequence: CASSEAAYEQYF. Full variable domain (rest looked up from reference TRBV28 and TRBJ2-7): DVKVTQSSRYLVKRTGEKVFLECVQDMDHENMFWYRQDPGLGLRLIYFSYDVKMKEKGDIPEGYSVSREKKERFSLILESASTNQTSMYLCASSEAAYEQYFGPGTRLTVT.

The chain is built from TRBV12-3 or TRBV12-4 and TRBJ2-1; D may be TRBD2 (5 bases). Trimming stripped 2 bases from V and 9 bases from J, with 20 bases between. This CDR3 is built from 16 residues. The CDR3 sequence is CASSLTSGMAIREQFF. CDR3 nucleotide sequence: TGTGCCAGCAGTTTAACGTCGGGGATGGCGATCCGTGAGCAGTTCTTC.